The table lists the clone carrying this T cell receptor (beta chain) with many counts. One entry per CDR3 protein results from TCRdb running MiXCR on the RT-PCR reads. The table includes about 680,000 distinct CDR3 sequences, over 12% detected once. The CDR3 covers 15 residues. Germline CDR1 LNHNV, CDR2 YYDKDF (reference sequence). Trimming removed 3 bases from V and 5 bases from J; junction bases left unmatched: 5. The chain carries TRBV15 and TRBJ1-2; 11 nucleotides align to TRBD1. The sequenced sample consisted of memory CD4+ T cells from blood. The TCR sequence derives from a female donor in good health, serving as a healthy control. The CDR3 is CATSRADRGLYGYTF. DNA for the CDR3: TGTGCCACCAGCAGGGCGGACAGGGGGCTATATGGCTACACCTTC.